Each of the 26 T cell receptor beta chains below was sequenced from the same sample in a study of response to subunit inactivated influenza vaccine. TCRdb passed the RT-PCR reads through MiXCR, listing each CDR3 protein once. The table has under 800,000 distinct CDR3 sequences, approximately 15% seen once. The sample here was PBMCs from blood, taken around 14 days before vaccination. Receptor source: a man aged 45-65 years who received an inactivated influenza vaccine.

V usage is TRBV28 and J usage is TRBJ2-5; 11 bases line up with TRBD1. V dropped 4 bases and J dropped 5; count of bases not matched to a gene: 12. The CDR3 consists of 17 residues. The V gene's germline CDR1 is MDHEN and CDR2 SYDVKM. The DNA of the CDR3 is TGTGCCAGCAGTTCCGCCCTCGGACAGGGGGCGCCGGAGACCCAGTACTTC. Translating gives CASSSALGQGAPETQYF.

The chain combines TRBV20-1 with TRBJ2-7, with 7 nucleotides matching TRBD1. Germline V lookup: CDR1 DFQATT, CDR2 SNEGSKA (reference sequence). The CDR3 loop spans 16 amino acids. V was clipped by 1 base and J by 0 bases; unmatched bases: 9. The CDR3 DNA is TGCAGTGCTAGAGCTTGGGACAGCGAAACCTCCTACGAGCAGTACTTC. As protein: CSARAWDSETSYEQYF.

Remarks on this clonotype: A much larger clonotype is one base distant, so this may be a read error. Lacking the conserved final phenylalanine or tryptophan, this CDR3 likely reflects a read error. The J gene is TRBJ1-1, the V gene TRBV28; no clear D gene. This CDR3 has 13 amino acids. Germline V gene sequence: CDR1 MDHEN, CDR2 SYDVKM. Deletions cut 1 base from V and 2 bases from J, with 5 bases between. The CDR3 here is CASSLYPNTEAFV. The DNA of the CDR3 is TGTGCCAGCAGTTTATATCCCAACACTGAAGCTTTCGTT.

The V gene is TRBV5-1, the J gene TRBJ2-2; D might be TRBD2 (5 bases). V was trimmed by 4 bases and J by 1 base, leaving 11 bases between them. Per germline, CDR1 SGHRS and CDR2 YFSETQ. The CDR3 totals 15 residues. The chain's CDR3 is CASSTSGMNTGELFF. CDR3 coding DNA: TGCGCCAGCAGCACCAGCGGAATGAACACCGGGGAGCTGTTTTTT.

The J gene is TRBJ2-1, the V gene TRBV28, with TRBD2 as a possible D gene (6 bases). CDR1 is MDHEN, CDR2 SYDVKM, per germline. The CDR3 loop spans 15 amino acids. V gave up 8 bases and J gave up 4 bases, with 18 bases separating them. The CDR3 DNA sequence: TGTGCCAGCGTTAGGGCGGGGTCCCGTTACAATGAGCAGTTCTTC. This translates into CASVRAGSRYNEQFF. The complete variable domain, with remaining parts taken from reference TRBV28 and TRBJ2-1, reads DVKVTQSSRYLVKRTGEKVFLECVQDMDHENMFWYRQDPGLGLRLIYFSYDVKMKEKGDIPEGYSVSREKKERFSLILESASTNQTSMYLCASVRAGSRYNEQFFGPGTRLTVL.

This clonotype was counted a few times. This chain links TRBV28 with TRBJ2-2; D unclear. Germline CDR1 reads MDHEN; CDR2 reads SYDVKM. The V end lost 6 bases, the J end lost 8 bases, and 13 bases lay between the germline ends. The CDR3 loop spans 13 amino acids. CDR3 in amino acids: CASSSVWGGELFF. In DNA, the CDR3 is TGTGCCAGCAGCTCAGTGTGGGGAGGGGAGCTGTTTTTT.

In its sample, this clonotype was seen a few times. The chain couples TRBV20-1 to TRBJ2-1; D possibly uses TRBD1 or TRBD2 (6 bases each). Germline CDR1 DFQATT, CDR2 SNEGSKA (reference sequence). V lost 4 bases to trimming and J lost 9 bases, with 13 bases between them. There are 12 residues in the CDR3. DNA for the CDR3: TGCAGTGCTAAGGGGGGAGCGGGTGAGCAGTTCTTC. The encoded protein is CSAKGGAGEQFF.

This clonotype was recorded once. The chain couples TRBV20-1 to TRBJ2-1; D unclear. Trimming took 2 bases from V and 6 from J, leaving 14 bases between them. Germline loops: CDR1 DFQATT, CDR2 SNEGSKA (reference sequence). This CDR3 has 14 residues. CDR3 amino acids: CSARKQLGINEQFF. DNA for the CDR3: TGCAGTGCTAGAAAGCAGCTAGGGATCAATGAGCAGTTCTTC.

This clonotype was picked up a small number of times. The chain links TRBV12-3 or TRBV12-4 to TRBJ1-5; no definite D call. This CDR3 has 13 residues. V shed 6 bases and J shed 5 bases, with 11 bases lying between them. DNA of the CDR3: TGTGCCAGCAGCGCGAGAAGCGATCAGCCCCAGCATTTT. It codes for CASSARSDQPQHF.

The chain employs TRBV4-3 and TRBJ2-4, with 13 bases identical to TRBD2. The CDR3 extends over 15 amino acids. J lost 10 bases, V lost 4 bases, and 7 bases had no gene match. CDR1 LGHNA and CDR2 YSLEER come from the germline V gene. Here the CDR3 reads CASSRTSGGAWIQYF. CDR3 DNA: TGCGCCAGCAGCCGAACTAGCGGGGGGGCGTGGATTCAGTACTTC.

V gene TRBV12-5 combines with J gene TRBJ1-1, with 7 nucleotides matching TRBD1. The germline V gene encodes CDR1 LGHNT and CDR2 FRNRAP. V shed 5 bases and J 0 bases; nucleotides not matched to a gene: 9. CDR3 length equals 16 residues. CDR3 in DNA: TGTGCTAGTGGTCCCCCAGACAGGGCCCTGAACACTGAAGCTTTCTTT. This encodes CASGPPDRALNTEAFF.

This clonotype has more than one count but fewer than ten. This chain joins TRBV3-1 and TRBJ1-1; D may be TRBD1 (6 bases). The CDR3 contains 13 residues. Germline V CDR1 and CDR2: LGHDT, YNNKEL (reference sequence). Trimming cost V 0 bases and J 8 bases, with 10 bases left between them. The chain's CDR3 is CASSQDLRGEAFF. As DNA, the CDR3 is TGTGCCAGCAGCCAAGATCTTAGGGGGGAAGCTTTCTTT.

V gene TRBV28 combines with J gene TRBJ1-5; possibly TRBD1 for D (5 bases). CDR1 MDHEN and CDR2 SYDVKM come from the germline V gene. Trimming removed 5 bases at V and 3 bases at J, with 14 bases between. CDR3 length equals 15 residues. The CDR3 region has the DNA TGTGCCAGCAGTGGCTTGCCAGGGTACAATCAGCCCCAGCATTTT. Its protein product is CASSGLPGYNQPQHF.

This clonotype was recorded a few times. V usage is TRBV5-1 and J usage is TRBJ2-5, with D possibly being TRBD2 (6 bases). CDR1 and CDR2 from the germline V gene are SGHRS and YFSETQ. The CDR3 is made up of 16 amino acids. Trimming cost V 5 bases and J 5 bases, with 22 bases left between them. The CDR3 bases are TGCGCCAGCAGGTCTGTGGACTACAGTGAGTTGGAGACCCAGTACTTC. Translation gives CASRSVDYSELETQYF.

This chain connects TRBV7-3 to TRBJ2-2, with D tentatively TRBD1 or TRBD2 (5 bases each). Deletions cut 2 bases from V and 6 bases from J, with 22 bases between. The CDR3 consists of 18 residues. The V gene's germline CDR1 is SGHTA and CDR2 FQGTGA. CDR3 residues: CASSLLGERGSGAGELFF. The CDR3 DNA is TGTGCCAGCAGCTTATTAGGGGAGCGAGGATCAGGTGCCGGGGAGCTGTTTTTT.

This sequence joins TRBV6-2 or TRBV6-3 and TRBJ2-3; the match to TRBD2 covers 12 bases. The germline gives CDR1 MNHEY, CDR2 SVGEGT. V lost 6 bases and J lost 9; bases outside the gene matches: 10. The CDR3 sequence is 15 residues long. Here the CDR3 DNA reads TGTGCCAGCAGCGACAGGTCTAGCGGGGGGGCCACGCAGTATTTT. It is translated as CASSDRSSGGATQYF.

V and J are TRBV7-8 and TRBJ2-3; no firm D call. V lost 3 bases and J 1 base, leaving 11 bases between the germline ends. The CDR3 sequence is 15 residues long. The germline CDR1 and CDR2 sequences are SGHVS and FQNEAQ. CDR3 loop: CASSLSRIRTDTQYF. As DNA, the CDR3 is TGTGCCAGCAGCTTGAGCAGGATTCGCACAGATACGCAGTATTTT.

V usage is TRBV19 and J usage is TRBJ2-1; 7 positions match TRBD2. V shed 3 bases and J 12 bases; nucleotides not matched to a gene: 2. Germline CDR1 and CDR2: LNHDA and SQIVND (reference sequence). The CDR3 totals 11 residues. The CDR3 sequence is CASSMGGRQFF. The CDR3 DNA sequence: TGTGCCAGTAGTATGGGAGGGAGGCAGTTCTTC.

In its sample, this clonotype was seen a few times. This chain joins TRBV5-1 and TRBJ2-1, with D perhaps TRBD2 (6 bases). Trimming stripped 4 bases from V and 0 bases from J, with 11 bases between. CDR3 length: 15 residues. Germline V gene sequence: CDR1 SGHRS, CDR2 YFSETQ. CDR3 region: CASSPMGGSYNEQFF. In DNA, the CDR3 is TGCGCCAGCAGCCCTATGGGGGGCTCCTACAATGAGCAGTTCTTC.

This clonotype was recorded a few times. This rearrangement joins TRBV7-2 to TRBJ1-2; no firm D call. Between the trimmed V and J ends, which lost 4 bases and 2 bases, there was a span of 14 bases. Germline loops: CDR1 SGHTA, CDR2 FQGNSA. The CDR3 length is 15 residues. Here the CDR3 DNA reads TGTGCCAGCAGCTCTCCCCCAACGGAGAACTATGGCTACACCTTC. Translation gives CASSSPPTENYGYTF.

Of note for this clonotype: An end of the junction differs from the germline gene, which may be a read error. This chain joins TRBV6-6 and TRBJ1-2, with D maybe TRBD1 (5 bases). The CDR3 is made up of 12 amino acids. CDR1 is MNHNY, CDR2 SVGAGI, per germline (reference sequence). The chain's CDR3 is CGSDSGGSGYTF. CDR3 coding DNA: TGTGGCAGCGACTCTGGGGGATCTGGCTACACCTTC.

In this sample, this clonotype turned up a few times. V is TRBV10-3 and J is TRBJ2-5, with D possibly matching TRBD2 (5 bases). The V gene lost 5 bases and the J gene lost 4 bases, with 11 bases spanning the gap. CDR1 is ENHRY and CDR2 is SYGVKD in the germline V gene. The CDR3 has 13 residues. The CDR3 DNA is TGTGCCATCAGTCTTCCGGGATCAGAGACCCAGTACTTC. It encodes CAISLPGSETQYF.

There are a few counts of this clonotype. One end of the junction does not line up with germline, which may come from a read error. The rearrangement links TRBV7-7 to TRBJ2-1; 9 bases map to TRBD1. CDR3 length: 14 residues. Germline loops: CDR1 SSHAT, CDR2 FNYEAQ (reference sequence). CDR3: CASSKLQGADEQFF. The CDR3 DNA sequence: TGTGCTAGCAGCAAGTTACAGGGGGCCGATGAGCAGTTCTTC.

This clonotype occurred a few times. CDR3 sequence: CASRVTGQNSPLHF. CDR3 bases: TGCGCCAGCAGGGTAACAGGGCAGAATTCACCCCTCCACTTT. The rearrangement uses TRBV5-1 and TRBJ1-6; the D gene is possibly TRBD1 (6 bases). Germline loops: CDR1 SGHRS, CDR2 YFSETQ. CDR3 length equals 14 residues. V lost 5 bases to trimming and J lost 7 bases, with 13 bases between them.

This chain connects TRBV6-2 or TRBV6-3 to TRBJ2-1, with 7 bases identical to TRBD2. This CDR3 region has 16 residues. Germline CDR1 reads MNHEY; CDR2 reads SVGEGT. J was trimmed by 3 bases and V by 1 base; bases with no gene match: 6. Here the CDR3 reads CASSYWGGGLYNEQFF. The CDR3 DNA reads TGTGCCAGCAGTTACTGGGGCGGGGGACTCTACAATGAGCAGTTCTTC.

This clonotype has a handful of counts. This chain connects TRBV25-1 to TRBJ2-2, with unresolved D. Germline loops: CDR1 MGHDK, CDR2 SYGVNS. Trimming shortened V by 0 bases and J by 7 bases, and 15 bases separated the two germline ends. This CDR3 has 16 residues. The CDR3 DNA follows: TGTGCCAGCAGTGAATATTATTTAAGGGCAGGCGGGGAGCTGTTTTTT. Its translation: CASSEYYLRAGGELFF.